The 30 T cell receptor beta chains below were found in one sample sequenced in a study of blood T cells in healthy people across ages. A second roughly 6 to 12 cycle PCR used barcoded and J-beta primers. MiXCR, applied by TCRdb to the 5' RACE reads, yields one record per CDR3 protein. The table lists roughly 1,000,000 distinct CDR3 sequences, almost 25% of them singletons. A further study also used this sample, focusing on T cells of mothers and their children.

Specimen: blood. The receptors derive from a girl aged 2 to 10 in good health.

The CDR3 loop is CASSQLGGYNEQFF. The CDR3 nucleotides read TGTGCCAGCAGCCAATTGGGTGGTTACAATGAGCAGTTCTTC. J is TRBJ2-1 and V is TRBV16; D unclear. The CDR3 runs 14 residues. V lost 1 base, J lost 4 bases, and 8 bases lay in between. Germline CDR1 KGHSY, CDR2 FQNENV.

This clonotype was observed a handful of times. V usage is TRBV2 and J usage is TRBJ2-7; 8 nucleotides line up with TRBD2. CDR3 length: 14 amino acids. Germline CDR1 is SNHLY and CDR2 is FYNNEI. Losses at the gene ends were 7 bases for V and 0 bases for J; bases not matched to a gene: 5. The CDR3 reads CASMGRGVSYEQYF. CDR3 nucleotides: TGTGCCAGCATGGGGCGGGGGGTCTCCTACGAGCAGTACTTC.

The chain carries TRBV14 and TRBJ1-2, with TRBD1 matching over 7 bases. The CDR3 loop spans 16 amino acids. The germline V gene has CDR1 SGHDN and CDR2 FVKESK. Trimming took 0 bases from V and 7 from J; bases not matched to a gene: 11. DNA of the CDR3: TGTGCCAGCAGCCAAGAGTTGGCAGGGGGTGGTTCTGGCTACACCTTC. It codes for CASSQELAGGGSGYTF.

This clonotype was counted a few times. The CDR3 does not close with the conserved phenylalanine or tryptophan, likely indicating a read error. V gene TRBV6-2 or TRBV6-3 combines with J gene TRBJ1-1; 7 bases match TRBD1. The CDR3 totals 12 residues. CDR1 MNHEY and CDR2 SVGEGT come from the germline V gene. J gave up 2 bases and V 8 bases, and 2 bases lay outside the gene matches. The CDR3 DNA reads TGTGCCAGCCGGGACAGTAACACTGAAGCTTTCCTT. It encodes CASRDSNTEAFL.

The V call is TRBV15, the J call TRBJ2-5, with TRBD1 matching 7 bases. Matching the DNA end better, TRBJ2-7 makes the J call doubtful. The germline V gene has CDR1 LNHNV and CDR2 YYDKDF (reference sequence). There are 14 residues in the CDR3. The CDR3 DNA reads TGTGCCACCAGCACGACAGGGAGTGGCGACGAGCAGTACTTC. Translation: CATSTTGSGDEQYF.

The chain joins TRBV7-3 to TRBJ2-5; no firm D call. Germline values: CDR1 SGHTA, CDR2 FQGTGA. V dropped 3 bases and J dropped 5 bases, with 16 bases sitting between them. CDR3 length: 15 amino acids. In DNA form, the CDR3 reads TGTGCCAGCAGCTTCGACGGTAAAGAAGGGGAGACCCAGTACTTC. The encoded protein is CASSFDGKEGETQYF. The full variable domain, its missing parts supplied by reference TRBV7-3 and TRBJ2-5, is GAGVSQTPSNKVTEKGKYVELRCDPISGHTALYWYRQSLGQGPEFLIYFQGTGAADDSGLPNDRFFAVRPEGSVSTLKIQRTERGDSAVYLCASSFDGKEGETQYFGPGTRLLVL.

This chain connects TRBV5-1 to TRBJ1-1; D ambiguous. The V gene lost 9 bases and the J gene lost 3 bases, with 12 bases spanning the gap. The CDR3 is made up of 12 amino acids. The germline gives CDR1 SGHRS, CDR2 YFSETQ. DNA for the CDR3: TGCGCCACCGGCTGGGATGACACTGAAGCTTTCTTT. It specifies CATGWDDTEAFF.

The chain combines TRBV3-1 with TRBJ2-2, with 7 bases identical to TRBD1. The trim removed 3 bases at V and 5 bases at J, leaving 9 bases unmatched. CDR1 is LGHDT and CDR2 is YNNKEL in the germline V gene (reference sequence). The CDR3 is made up of 16 amino acids. The CDR3 DNA reads TGTGCCAGCAGCCAGGTCGACAGGGAAAGGACCGGGGAGCTGTTTTTT. Amino acids: CASSQVDRERTGELFF.

This chain uses TRBV10-3 with TRBJ1-4; D gene uncertain. The CDR3 runs 13 residues. CDR1 and CDR2 from the germline V gene are ENHRY and SYGVKD. V was shortened by 4 bases and J by 5 bases, with 8 bases between the two germline ends. CDR3 amino acids: CAISGGVNEKLFF. CDR3 DNA sequence: TGTGCCATCAGTGGCGGGGTGAATGAAAAACTGTTTTTT.

This clonotype was seen at least ten times. The chain recombines TRBV6-5 with TRBJ1-2; 9 bases are a match to TRBD1. CDR3 size: 15 residues. Germline CDR1 is MNHEY and CDR2 is SVGAGI. V gave up 0 bases and J gave up 6 bases; unmatched junction bases: 5. In DNA, the CDR3 is TGTGCCAGCAGTTACTCGAAAGGACAGGGGAATGGCTACACCTTC. Protein product: CASSYSKGQGNGYTF.

The genes are TRBV7-9 and TRBJ2-5; D possibly uses TRBD1 or TRBD2 (5 bases each). This CDR3 is 14 amino acids long. The ends were cut back, 4 bases at V and 4 bases at J, with 13 bases in the middle. The germline CDR1 and CDR2 sequences are SEHNR and FQNEAQ (reference sequence). The CDR3 bases are TGTGCCAGCAGCTCCTGGGGGTTGCGAGAGACCCAGTACTTC. It yields the protein CASSSWGLRETQYF.

This chain joins TRBV13 and TRBJ2-7; the D gene is possibly TRBD2 (5 bases). The ends were cut back, 11 bases at V and 1 base at J, with 15 bases in the middle. The CDR3 is made up of 13 amino acids. Germline lookup yields CDR1 PRHDT and CDR2 FYEKMQ (reference sequence). In DNA, the CDR3 is TGTGCCTCCGCGCGTGGAGGATCCTACGAGCAGTACTTC. It codes for CASARGGSYEQYF.

The gene calls are TRBV29-1 and TRBJ2-3; D remains unclear. Trimming cost V 0 bases and J 0 bases, with 7 bases left between them. Per germline, CDR1 SQVTM and CDR2 ANQGSEA. This CDR3 comprises 14 residues. In DNA, the CDR3 is TGCAGCGTTGAAGATAGCTATAGCACAGATACGCAGTATTTT. Translated, it gives CSVEDSYSTDTQYF.

This clonotype was detected once. The chain joins TRBV6-6 to TRBJ1-2, with no clear D. V was clipped by 2 bases and J by 8 bases, with 9 bases between them. Looked up from germline, CDR1 is MNHNY and CDR2 is SVGAGI (reference sequence). This CDR3 region has 12 residues. CDR3 protein: CASSYRELGYTF. For the CDR3, the DNA is TGTGCCAGCAGTTACAGGGAGTTAGGCTACACCTTC.

The genes are TRBV10-3 and TRBJ1-5; D is unclear. CDR1 ENHRY and CDR2 SYGVKD come from the germline V gene. The CDR3 is 16 residues long. Trimming stripped 0 bases from V and 7 bases from J, with 16 bases between. The CDR3 sequence is CAISESETPGGQPQHF. In DNA form, the CDR3 reads TGTGCCATCAGTGAGTCCGAGACCCCGGGCGGGCAGCCCCAGCATTTT.

This sequence joins TRBV3-1 and TRBJ1-2; D gene unclear. V was pared by 0 bases and J by 8 bases, with 13 bases between. There are 14 residues in the CDR3. Germline CDR1 is LGHDT and CDR2 is YNNKEL (reference sequence). DNA for the CDR3: TGTGCCAGCAGCCAAGATTCGGCTGGGAGCGGCTACACCTTC. Protein: CASSQDSAGSGYTF.

The J gene is TRBJ2-7, the V gene TRBV7-2, with D possibly TRBD2 on 7 matching bases. The CDR3 spans 15 residues. The V gene's germline CDR1 is SGHTA and CDR2 FQGNSA. Trimming took off 1 base at V and 0 bases at J, with 10 bases between the two ends. The DNA of the CDR3 is TGTGCCAGCAGCTTAGGTCGGGGGGCCTCCTACGAGCAGTACTTC. The encoded protein is CASSLGRGASYEQYF. The full variable domain, its missing parts supplied by reference TRBV7-2 and TRBJ2-7, is GAGVSQSPSNKVTEKGKDVELRCDPISGHTALYWYRQSLGQGLEFLIYFQGNSAPDKSGLPSDRFSAERTGGSVSTLTIQRTQQEDSAVYLCASSLGRGASYEQYFGPGTRLTVT.

This chain connects TRBV29-1 to TRBJ2-1, with D perhaps being TRBD1 or TRBD2 (6 bases each). The germline V gene has CDR1 SQVTM and CDR2 ANQGSEA. The ends were cut back, 4 bases at V and 1 base at J, with 8 bases in the middle. The CDR3 is 13 residues long. CDR3 bases: TGCAGCGTTGGGGGGGCTTCCTACAATGAGCAGTTCTTC. Amino acid sequence: CSVGGASYNEQFF.

This clonotype occurred a few times. This chain joins TRBV27 and TRBJ2-2; 10 bases map to TRBD1. This CDR3 has 16 amino acids. Germline CDR1 reads MNHEY; CDR2 reads SMNVEV (reference sequence). Trimming removed 4 bases from V and 8 bases from J; junction bases left unmatched: 10. The CDR3 here is CASSSPGTGVTGELFF. The CDR3 DNA sequence: TGTGCCAGCAGTTCACCCGGGACAGGGGTTACGGGGGAGCTGTTTTTT.

The chain is built from TRBV7-8 and TRBJ2-2; maybe TRBD2 (5 bases). The CDR3 consists of 16 residues. CDR1 and CDR2 from the germline V gene are SGHVS and FQNEAQ. Trimming removed 1 base from V and 0 bases from J, with 9 bases in between. The CDR3 DNA follows: TGTGCCAGCAGCTTAGAGGCGGGTGCGAACACCGGGGAGCTGTTTTTT. It translates to CASSLEAGANTGELFF.

The chain carries TRBV6-1 and TRBJ1-5; D is possibly TRBD1 (6 bases). The CDR3 has 20 amino acids. V was cut by 6 bases and J by 1 base, with 28 bases left in between. Germline V lookup: CDR1 MNHNS, CDR2 SASEGT. CDR3 bases: TGTGCCAGCAGAGAGAGAGACGGGGGGCGGAATGATCAGAGCAATCAGCCCCAGCATTTT. This translates into CASRERDGGRNDQSNQPQHF.

This rearrangement joins TRBV9 to TRBJ1-6, with TRBD1 matching 7 bases. Germline lookup yields CDR1 SGDLS and CDR2 YYNGEE. The CDR3 spans 14 residues. J was trimmed by 8 bases and V by 3 bases; bases with no gene match: 5. In DNA form, the CDR3 reads TGTGCCAGCAGCGAGGGACAGCGAGATTCACCCCTCCACTTT. This translates into CASSEGQRDSPLHF.

The chain is built from TRBV4-2 and TRBJ2-5; 9 bases map to TRBD2. The tail of the sequence fits TRBJ2-7 better, so the J call may be wrong. CDR1 and CDR2 from the germline V gene are LGHNA and YNFKEQ. The CDR3 is 16 residues long. In nucleotides, the CDR3 is TGTGCCAGCAGCCAAGGTGGCGGGGGGGCCGTTTACGAGCAGTACTTC. It translates to CASSQGGGGAVYEQYF.

A few counts support this clonotype. The chain joins TRBV2 to TRBJ2-1; unclear D gene. The CDR3 is made up of 13 amino acids. Germline CDR1 SNHLY, CDR2 FYNNEI. Trimming removed 8 bases from V and 6 bases from J, with 14 bases in between. In DNA, the CDR3 is TGTGCCAGCTTCATAGTGGGTCCCAATGAGCAGTTCTTC. Protein: CASFIVGPNEQFF.

The genes are TRBV7-8 and TRBJ1-1, with D maybe TRBD1 (5 bases). The V gene lost 5 bases and the J gene lost 4 bases, with 14 bases spanning the gap. Looked up from germline, CDR1 is SGHVS and CDR2 is FQNEAQ. The CDR3 totals 14 residues. The CDR3: CASSIDGGVTEAFF. DNA of the CDR3: TGTGCCAGCAGCATCGATGGGGGTGTCACTGAAGCTTTCTTT.

The chain links TRBV11-2 to TRBJ2-5; tentatively, D is TRBD2 (6 bases). This CDR3 comprises 14 residues. Trimming removed 5 bases at V and 0 bases at J, with 10 bases between. Germline V CDR1 and CDR2: SGHAT, FQNNGV. The CDR3 sequence is CASSHWGDQETQYF. The DNA for the CDR3 is TGTGCCAGCAGCCATTGGGGGGACCAAGAGACCCAGTACTTC.

J is TRBJ2-5 and V is TRBV9; D remains ambiguous. V shed 3 bases and J shed 3 bases, with 15 bases lying between them. In germline, CDR1 is SGDLS, CDR2 YYNGEE. This CDR3 has 15 amino acids. As DNA, the CDR3 is TGTGCCAGCAGCGCCACGGGTTCGATGGAAGAGACCCAGTACTTC. Protein: CASSATGSMEETQYF.

This clonotype was recorded a few times. The chain has TRBV4-1 and TRBJ2-1; tentative D call: TRBD2 (6 bases). The ends were cut back, 4 bases at V and 5 bases at J, with 15 bases in the middle. CDR1 MGHRA and CDR2 YSYEKL come from the germline V gene. The CDR3 covers 15 residues. CDR3 DNA: TGCGCCAGCAGCCCTCGATTGGGAGGAAACAATGAGCAGTTCTTC. Translating it yields CASSPRLGGNNEQFF.

This chain joins TRBV20-1 and TRBJ2-7; D call uncertain. From germline, CDR1 is DFQATT and CDR2 SNEGSKA (reference sequence). The length of the CDR3 is 14 residues. The V end lost 1 base, the J end lost 3 bases, and 13 bases lay between the germline ends. The CDR3 DNA is TGCAGTGCTAGAGGGGATAACCCGCTCTACGAGCAGTACTTC. Translated, it gives CSARGDNPLYEQYF.

This clonotype was counted a few times. The V call is TRBV7-9, the J call TRBJ2-5; 9 nucleotides agree with TRBD1. Germline trimming cut 5 bases from V and 5 bases from J; bases unmatched to any gene: 9. CDR3 length: 15 residues. Germline CDR1 reads SEHNR; CDR2 reads FQNEAQ (reference sequence). The CDR3 region is CASSLPGTGYETQYF. In nucleotides, the CDR3 is TGTGCCAGCAGCCTACCCGGGACAGGGTATGAGACCCAGTACTTC.